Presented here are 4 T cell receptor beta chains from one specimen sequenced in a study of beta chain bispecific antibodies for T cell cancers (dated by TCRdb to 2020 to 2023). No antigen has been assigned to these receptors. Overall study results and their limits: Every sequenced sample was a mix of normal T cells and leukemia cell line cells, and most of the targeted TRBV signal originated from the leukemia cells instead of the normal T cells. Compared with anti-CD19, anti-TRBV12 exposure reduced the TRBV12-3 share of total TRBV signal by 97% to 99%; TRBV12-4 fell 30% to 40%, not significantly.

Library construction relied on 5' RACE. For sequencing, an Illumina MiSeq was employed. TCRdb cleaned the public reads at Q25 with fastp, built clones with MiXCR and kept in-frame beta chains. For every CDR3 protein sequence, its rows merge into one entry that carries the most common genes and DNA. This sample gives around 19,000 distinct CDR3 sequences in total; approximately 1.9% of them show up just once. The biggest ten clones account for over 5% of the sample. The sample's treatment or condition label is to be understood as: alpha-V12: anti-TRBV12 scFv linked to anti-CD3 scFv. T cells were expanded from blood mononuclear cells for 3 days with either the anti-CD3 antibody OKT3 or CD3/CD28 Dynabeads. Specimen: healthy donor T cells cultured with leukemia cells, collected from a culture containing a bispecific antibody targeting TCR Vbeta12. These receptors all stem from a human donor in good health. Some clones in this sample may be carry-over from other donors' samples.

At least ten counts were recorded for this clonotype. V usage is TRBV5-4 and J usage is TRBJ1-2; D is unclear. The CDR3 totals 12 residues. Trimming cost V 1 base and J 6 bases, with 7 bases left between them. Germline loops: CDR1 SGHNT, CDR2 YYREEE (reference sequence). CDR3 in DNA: TGTGCCAGCAGCTTGACATTCGATGGCTACACCTTC. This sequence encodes CASSLTFDGYTF.

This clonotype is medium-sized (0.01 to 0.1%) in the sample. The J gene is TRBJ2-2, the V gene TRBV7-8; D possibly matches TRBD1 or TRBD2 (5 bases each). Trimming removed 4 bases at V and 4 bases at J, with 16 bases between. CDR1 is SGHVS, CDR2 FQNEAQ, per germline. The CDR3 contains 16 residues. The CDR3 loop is CASSSTGTVGTGELFF. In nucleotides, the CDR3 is TGTGCCAGCAGCTCGACCGGGACGGTCGGCACCGGGGAGCTGTTTTTT.

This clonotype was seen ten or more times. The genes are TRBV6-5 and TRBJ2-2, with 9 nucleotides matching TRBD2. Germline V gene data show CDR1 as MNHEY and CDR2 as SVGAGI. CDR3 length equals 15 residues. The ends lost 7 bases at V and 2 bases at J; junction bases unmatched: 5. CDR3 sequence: CASTETSGNTGELFF. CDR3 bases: TGTGCCAGCACTGAGACTAGCGGAAACACCGGGGAGCTGTTTTTT.

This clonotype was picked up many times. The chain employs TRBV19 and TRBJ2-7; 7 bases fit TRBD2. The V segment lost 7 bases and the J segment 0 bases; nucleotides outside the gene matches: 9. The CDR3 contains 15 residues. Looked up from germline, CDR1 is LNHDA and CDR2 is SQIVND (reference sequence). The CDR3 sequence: CASTPAGGSSYEQYF. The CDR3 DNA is TGTGCCAGTACCCCTGCGGGCGGGAGCTCCTACGAGCAGTACTTC.